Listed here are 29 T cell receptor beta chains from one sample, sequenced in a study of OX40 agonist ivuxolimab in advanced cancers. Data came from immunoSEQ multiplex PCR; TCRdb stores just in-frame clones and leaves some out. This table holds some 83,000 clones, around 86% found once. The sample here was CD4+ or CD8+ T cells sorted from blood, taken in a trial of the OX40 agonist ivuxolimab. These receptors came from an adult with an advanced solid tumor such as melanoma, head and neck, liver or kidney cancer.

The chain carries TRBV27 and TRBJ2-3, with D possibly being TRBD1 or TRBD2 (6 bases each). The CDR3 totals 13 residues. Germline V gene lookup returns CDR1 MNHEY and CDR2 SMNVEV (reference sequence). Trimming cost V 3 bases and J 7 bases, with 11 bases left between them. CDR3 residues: CASSLRRGHTQYF. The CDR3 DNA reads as TGTGCCAGCAGTTTGCGACGGGGGCATACGCAGTATTTT.

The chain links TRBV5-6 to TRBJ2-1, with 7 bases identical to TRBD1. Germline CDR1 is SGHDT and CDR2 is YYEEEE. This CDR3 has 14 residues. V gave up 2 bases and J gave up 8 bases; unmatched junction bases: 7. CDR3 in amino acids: CASSFRGQADEQFF. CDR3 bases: TGTGCCAGCAGCTTTAGGGGGCAGGCGGATGAGCAGTTCTTC.

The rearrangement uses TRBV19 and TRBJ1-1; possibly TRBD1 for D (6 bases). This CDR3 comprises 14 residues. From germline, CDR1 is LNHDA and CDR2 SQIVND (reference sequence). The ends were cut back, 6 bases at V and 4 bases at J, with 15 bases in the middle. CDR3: CASRGGPVGTEAFF. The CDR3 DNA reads TGTGCCAGTAGGGGGGGGCCCGTCGGCACTGAAGCTTTCTTT.

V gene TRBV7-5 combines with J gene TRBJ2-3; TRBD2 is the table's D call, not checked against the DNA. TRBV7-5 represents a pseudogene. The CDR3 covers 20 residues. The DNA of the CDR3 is TGTGTCAGAATCTATAGCCCCATAGCGGGAGGGCCCTCTAGCACAGATACGCAGTATTTT. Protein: CVRIYSPIAGGPSSTDTQYF.

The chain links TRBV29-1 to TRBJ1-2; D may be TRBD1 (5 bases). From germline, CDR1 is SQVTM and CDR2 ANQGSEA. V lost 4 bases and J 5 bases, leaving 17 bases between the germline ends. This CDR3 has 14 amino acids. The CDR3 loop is CSVGPRREGYGYTF. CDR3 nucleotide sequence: TGCAGCGTTGGGCCTCGGCGAGAGGGGTATGGCTACACCTTC.

The chain's CDR3 is CASSPPTYPTGELFF. The CDR3 DNA is TGTGCCAGCTCACCGCCAACATACCCAACCGGGGAGCTGTTTTTT. This chain uses TRBV18 with TRBJ2-2; D gene uncertain. The CDR3 is 15 residues long. CDR1 and CDR2 from the germline V gene are KGHSH and LQKENI. The V and J ends lost 3 bases and 5 bases respectively, with 13 bases between them. The full variable domain, rest sourced from reference TRBV18 and TRBJ2-2, is NAGVMQNPRHLVRRRGQEARLRCSPMKGHSHVYWYRQLPEEGLKFMVYLQKENIIDESGMPKERFSAEFPKEGPSILRIQQVVRGDSAAYFCASSPPTYPTGELFFGEGSRLTVL.

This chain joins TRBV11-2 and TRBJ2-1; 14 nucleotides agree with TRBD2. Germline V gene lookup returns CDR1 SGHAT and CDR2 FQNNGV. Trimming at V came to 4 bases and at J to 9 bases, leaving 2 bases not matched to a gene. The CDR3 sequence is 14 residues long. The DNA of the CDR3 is TGTGCCAGCAGCTCGGGACTAGCGGGAGCTGAGCAGTTCTTC. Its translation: CASSSGLAGAEQFF.

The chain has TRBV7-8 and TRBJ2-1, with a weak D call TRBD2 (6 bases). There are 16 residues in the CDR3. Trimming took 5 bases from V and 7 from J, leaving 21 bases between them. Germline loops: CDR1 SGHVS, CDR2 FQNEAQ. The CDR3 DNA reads TGTGCCAGCAGCCCCGGACTATCTCCGTGGCAGAATGAGCAGTTCTTC. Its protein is CASSPGLSPWQNEQFF.

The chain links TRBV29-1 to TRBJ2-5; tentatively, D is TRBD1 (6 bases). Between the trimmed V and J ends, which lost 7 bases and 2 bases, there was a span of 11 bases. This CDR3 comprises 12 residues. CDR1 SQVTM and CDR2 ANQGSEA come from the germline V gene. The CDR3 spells CSAGTQQETQYF. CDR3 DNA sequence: TGCAGCGCCGGGACACAACAAGAGACCCAGTACTTC.

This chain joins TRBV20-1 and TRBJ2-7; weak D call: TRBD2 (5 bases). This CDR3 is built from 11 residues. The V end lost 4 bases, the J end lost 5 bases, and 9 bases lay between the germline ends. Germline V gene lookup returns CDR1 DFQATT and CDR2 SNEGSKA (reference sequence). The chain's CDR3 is CSATAGDEQYF. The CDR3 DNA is TGCAGTGCTACCGCCGGGGACGAGCAGTACTTC.

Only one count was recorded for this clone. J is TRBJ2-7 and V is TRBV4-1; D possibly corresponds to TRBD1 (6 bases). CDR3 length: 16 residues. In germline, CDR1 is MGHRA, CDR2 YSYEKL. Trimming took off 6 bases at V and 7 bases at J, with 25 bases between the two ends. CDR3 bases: TGCGCCAGCAGTCATCCAACCCGGGACACGGGTCGGGAGCAGTACTTC. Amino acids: CASSHPTRDTGREQYF.

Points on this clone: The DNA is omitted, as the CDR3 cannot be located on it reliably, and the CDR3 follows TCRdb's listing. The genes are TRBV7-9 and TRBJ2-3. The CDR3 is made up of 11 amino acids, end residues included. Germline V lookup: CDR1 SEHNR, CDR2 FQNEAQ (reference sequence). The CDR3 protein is CASILGDTQYF.

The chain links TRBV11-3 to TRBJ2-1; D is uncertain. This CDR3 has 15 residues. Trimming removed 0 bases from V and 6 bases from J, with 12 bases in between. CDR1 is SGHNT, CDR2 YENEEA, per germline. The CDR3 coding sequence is TGTGCCAGCAGCTTAGATAATAACCTGGGCAATGAGCAGTTCTTC. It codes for CASSLDNNLGNEQFF.

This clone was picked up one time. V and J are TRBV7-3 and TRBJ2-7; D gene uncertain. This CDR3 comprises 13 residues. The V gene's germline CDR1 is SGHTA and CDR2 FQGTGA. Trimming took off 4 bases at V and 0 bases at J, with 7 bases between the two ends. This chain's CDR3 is CASSSRTSYEQYF. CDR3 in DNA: TGTGCCAGCAGCTCCCGGACCTCCTACGAGCAGTACTTC.

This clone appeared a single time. The CDR3 DNA is TGCGCCAGCAGCTTGGAAGGGAGTCCCGCAGAAGCTTTCTTT. It encodes CASSLEGSPAEAFF. The chain couples TRBV5-1 to TRBJ1-1; D gene uncertain. Germline CDR1 SGHRS, CDR2 YFSETQ. V lost 0 bases and J 8 bases, leaving 14 bases between the germline ends. CDR3 size: 14 residues.

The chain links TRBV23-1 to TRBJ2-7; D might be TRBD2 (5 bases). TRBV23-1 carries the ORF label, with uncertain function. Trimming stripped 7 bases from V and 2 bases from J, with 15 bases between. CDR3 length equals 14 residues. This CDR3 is CASTERRVAYEQYF. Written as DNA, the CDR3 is TGCGCCAGCACTGAACGGCGGGTTGCCTACGAGCAGTACTTC.

CDR3 amino acids: CASSPQGAYTGELFF. Here the CDR3 DNA reads TGTGCCAGCAGCCCACAGGGGGCTTACACCGGGGAGCTGTTTTTT. V is TRBV7-6 and J is TRBJ2-2; TRBD1 aligns across 9 bases. With V trimmed by 5 bases and J by 3 bases, 4 bases remained unmatched. The germline gives CDR1 SGHVS, CDR2 FNYEAQ. The CDR3 sequence is 15 residues long. Variable domain in full (rest from reference TRBV7-6 and TRBJ2-2): GAGVSQSPRYKVTKRGQDVALRCDPISGHVSLYWYRQALGQGPEFLTYFNYEAQQDKSGLPNDRFSAERPEGSISTLTIQRTEQRDSAMYRCASSPQGAYTGELFFGEGSRLTVL.

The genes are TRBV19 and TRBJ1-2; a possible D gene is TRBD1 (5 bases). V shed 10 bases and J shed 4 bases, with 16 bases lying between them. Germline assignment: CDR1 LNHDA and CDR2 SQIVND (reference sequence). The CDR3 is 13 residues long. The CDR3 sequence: CATQAGPFYGYTF. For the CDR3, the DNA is TGTGCCACCCAGGCAGGGCCGTTCTATGGCTACACCTTC.

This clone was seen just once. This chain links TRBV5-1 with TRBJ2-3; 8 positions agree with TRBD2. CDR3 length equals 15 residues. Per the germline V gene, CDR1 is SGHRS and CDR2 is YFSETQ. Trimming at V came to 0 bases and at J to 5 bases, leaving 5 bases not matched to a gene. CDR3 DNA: TGCGCCAGCAGCTTGGACCAGGCGGGAGGAGATACGCAGTATTTT. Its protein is CASSLDQAGGDTQYF.

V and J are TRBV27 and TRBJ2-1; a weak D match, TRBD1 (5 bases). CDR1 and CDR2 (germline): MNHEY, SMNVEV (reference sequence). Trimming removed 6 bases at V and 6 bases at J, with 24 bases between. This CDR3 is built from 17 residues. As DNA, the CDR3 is TGTGCCAGCAGAACTACTCCCCCCTCCGACAGACTCAATGAGCAGTTCTTC. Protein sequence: CASRTTPPSDRLNEQFF.

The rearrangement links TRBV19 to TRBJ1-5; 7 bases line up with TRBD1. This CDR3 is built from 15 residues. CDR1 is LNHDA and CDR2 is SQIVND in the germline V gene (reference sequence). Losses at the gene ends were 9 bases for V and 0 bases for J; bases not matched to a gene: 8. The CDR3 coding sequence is TGTGCCAGCGCGGGACAGCTTTATAGCAATCAGCCCCAGCATTTT. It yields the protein CASAGQLYSNQPQHF.

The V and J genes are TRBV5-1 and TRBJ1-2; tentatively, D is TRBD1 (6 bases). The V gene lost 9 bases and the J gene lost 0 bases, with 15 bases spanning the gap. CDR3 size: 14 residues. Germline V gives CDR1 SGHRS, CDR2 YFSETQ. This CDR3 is CATTPDSANYGYTF. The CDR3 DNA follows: TGCGCCACCACGCCGGACAGCGCTAACTATGGCTACACCTTC.

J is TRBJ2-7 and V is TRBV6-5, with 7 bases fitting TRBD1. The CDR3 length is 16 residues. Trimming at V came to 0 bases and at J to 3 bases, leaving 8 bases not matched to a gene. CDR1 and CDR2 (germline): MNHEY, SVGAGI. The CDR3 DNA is TGTGCCAGCAGTTACTCGATGGGACAGAACCTCTACGAGCAGTACTTC. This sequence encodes CASSYSMGQNLYEQYF.

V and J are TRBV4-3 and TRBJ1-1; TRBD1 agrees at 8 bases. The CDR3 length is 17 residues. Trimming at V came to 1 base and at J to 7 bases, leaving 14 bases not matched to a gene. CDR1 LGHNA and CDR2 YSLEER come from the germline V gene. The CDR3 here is CASSQGSLSRTGNEAFF. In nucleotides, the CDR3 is TGCGCCAGCAGCCAAGGGTCCCTTTCGAGGACAGGGAATGAAGCTTTCTTT.

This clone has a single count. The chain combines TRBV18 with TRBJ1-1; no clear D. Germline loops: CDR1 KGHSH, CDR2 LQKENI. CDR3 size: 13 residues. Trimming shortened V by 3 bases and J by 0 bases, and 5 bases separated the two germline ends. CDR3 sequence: CASSPQLNTEAFF. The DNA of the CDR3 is TGTGCCAGCTCACCCCAGCTGAACACTGAAGCTTTCTTT. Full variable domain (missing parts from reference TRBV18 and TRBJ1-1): NAGVMQNPRHLVRRRGQEARLRCSPMKGHSHVYWYRQLPEEGLKFMVYLQKENIIDESGMPKERFSAEFPKEGPSILRIQQVVRGDSAAYFCASSPQLNTEAFFGQGTRLTVV.

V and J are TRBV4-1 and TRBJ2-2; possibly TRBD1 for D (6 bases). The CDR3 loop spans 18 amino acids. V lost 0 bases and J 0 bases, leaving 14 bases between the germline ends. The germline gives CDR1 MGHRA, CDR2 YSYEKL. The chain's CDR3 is CASSQDVGAGTNTGELFF. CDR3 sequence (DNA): TGCGCCAGCAGCCAAGACGTGGGGGCCGGTACGAACACCGGGGAGCTGTTTTTT.

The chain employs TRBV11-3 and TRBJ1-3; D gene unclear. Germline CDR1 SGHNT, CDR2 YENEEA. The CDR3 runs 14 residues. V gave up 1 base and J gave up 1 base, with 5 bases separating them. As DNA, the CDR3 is TGTGCCAGCAGCTTAGGAGGGTCTGGAAACACCATATATTTT. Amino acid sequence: CASSLGGSGNTIYF.

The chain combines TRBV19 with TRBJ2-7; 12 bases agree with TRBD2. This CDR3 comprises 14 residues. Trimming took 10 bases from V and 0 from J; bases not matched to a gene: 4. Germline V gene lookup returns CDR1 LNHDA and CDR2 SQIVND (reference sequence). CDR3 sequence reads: CATQTSGGSYEQYF. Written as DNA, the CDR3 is TGTGCCACACAGACTAGCGGGGGCTCCTACGAGCAGTACTTC.

Here the CDR3 DNA reads TGTGCCAGCACTAACAGGGAGACCTATAATTCACCCCTCCACTTT. This gives the protein CASTNRETYNSPLHF. This chain joins TRBV6-5 and TRBJ1-6; tentative D call: TRBD1 (6 bases). The CDR3 consists of 15 residues. Deletions cut 7 bases from V and 2 bases from J, with 12 bases between. From germline, CDR1 is MNHEY and CDR2 SVGAGI.